This TCR beta chain was sequenced during a study of cytomegalovirus exposure and HLA in healthy donors. Study-level findings and limits: As confirmed in vitro, three CMV-associated chains were specific for CMV antigens. The authors reported that TCR beta sequences could predict HLA-A and HLA-B alleles. These predictions were accurate for most subjects in the first cohort. About 87% or about 30% of the time was how often most TCR beta V segments were productive, according to an earlier analysis. Analyses of presence/absence relied on an assumption of roughly uniform sequencing depth across donors.

The PCR contained 60 Vbeta and 13 Jbeta primers. TCRdb's copy holds only in-frame clones and misses some; the assay was immunoSEQ multiplex PCR. The sample has roughly 280,000 clones; roughly 70% are singletons. Germline V gene lookup returns CDR1 SNHLY and CDR2 FYNNEI. The CDR3 loop spans 14 amino acids. The ends lost 6 bases at V and 3 bases at J; junction bases unmatched: 4. Details on this clone: The antigen is undetermined.

The receptor comes from a female donor in good health and CMV-seronegative. V gene TRBV2 combines with J gene TRBJ2-5, with 10 bases identical to TRBD2. Sequenced input: PBMCs. The CDR3 sequence: CASRVTSGEETQYF. CDR3 DNA sequence: TGTGCCAGCAGGGTCACTAGCGGGGAAGAGACCCAGTACTTC.